The 15 T cell receptor beta chains below all came from one sample that was sequenced in a study of T cells in Graves' hyperthyroidism and ophthalmopathy (dated by TCRdb to about 2019). To prepare the library, multiplex PCR was applied. Data came from an Illumina HiSeq 2000. TCR beta CDR3 regions were amplified from RNA transcripts. For the first round of RT-PCR on the TCR CDR3, the HTBI primer set was used together with the Qiagen OneStep RT-PCR kit. TCRdb reworked the public reads: Q25 trimming with fastp, MiXCR clone assembly, productive beta chains retained. CDR3 protein duplicates are merged, each entry listing the most common genes and DNA. The sample data list about 570,000 distinct CDR3 sequences, and under 60% of these were observed just once. Of the sample, around 20% falls within the top ten clones. Source material: peripheral blood or thyroid tissue (not recorded which). All receptors come from an adult woman with Graves' disease, either hyperthyroidism or ophthalmopathy (not recorded which).

In this sample, this clonotype turned up many times. V and J are TRBV7-9 and TRBJ2-6; the match to TRBD1 covers 10 bases. The V segment lost 5 bases and the J segment 0 bases; nucleotides outside the gene matches: 4. The V gene's germline CDR1 is SEHNR and CDR2 FQNEAQ (reference sequence). The CDR3 has 17 amino acids. The CDR3 protein is CASSPTGGPSGANVLTF. DNA for the CDR3: TGTGCCAGCAGCCCGACAGGGGGCCCCTCTGGGGCCAACGTCCTGACTTTC.

This clonotype was counted ten times or more. The chain joins TRBV6-6 to TRBJ1-5; a possible D gene is TRBD1 (6 bases). The CDR3 runs 13 residues. V was cut by 7 bases and J by 7 bases, with 14 bases left in between. The germline V gene encodes CDR1 MNHNY and CDR2 SVGAGI (reference sequence). DNA of the CDR3: TGTGCCAGCATATACAGGGTGGAACAGCCCCAGCATTTT. It translates to CASIYRVEQPQHF.

This clonotype was picked up many times. This sequence joins TRBV20-1 and TRBJ1-1; TRBD1 matches 9 bases. Germline V lookup: CDR1 DFQATT, CDR2 SNEGSKA (reference sequence). CDR3 length equals 11 residues. In nucleotides, the CDR3 is TGCAGCCGGACAGGGGACACTGAAGCTTTCTTT. Amino acid sequence: CSRTGDTEAFF.

In this sample, this clonotype turned up many times. Written as DNA, the CDR3 is TGTGCCAGTAGTCTATTTGCGGGACTAGCGGGAGTACCCACCGGGGAGCTGTTTTTT. Encoded protein: CASSLFAGLAGVPTGELFF. The rearrangement uses TRBV19 and TRBJ2-2; 14 nucleotides agree with TRBD2. Trimming took 5 bases from V and 4 from J; bases not matched to a gene: 12. This CDR3 has 19 residues. The germline V gene has CDR1 LNHDA and CDR2 SQIVND (reference sequence).

Turning to this clonotype: One end of the junction does not line up with germline, which may come from a read error. This rearrangement joins TRBV5-1 to TRBJ2-2; D tentatively reads TRBD1 or TRBD2 (5 bases each). CDR3 size: 14 residues. Germline V gene lookup returns CDR1 SGHRS and CDR2 YFSETQ. The CDR3 nucleotides read TGCGCCAGCAACTACAACAGGAACACCGGGGAGCTGTCTTGG. This translates into CASNYNRNTGELSW.

In its sample, this clonotype was seen a few times. This chain connects TRBV7-9 to TRBJ2-7; D not certain. With 8 bases removed from V and 0 bases from J, the gap between germline ends came to 17 bases. The CDR3 extends over 15 amino acids. The germline V gene encodes CDR1 SEHNR and CDR2 FQNEAQ (reference sequence). CDR3 DNA: TGTGCCAGCTCACCACAGCTTTCCCTCTCCTACGAGCAGTACTTC. Its protein is CASSPQLSLSYEQYF.

For this clonotype: Its ends do not fully match the called genes, so a read error is possible. This chain uses TRBV29-1 with TRBJ2-7; D might be TRBD2 (5 bases). This CDR3 is built from 14 residues. Germline-derived CDR1 and CDR2 are SQVTM and ANQGSEA. CDR3 nucleotides: TGCAGCGCGAGGGAAAGGGATCATTCCTACGAGCACTACTTC. This gives the protein CSARERDHSYEHYF.

V usage is TRBV7-3 and J usage is TRBJ2-5, with 9 bases aligning to TRBD1. Germline V gene lookup returns CDR1 SGHTA and CDR2 FQGTGA. The CDR3 consists of 14 residues. V was clipped by 4 bases and J by 3 bases; unmatched bases: 3. As DNA, the CDR3 is TGTGCCAGCAGCTCACAGGGGGCGGAAGAGACCCAGTACTTC. Its protein is CASSSQGAEETQYF.

This clonotype came up many times. The chain combines TRBV7-2 with TRBJ1-1, with D perhaps matching TRBD1 (5 bases). This CDR3 spans 16 amino acids. Germline CDR1 SGHTA, CDR2 FQGNSA. The V end was cut by 2 bases, the J end by 3 bases, with 16 bases between. CDR3 residues: CASSLNQGPLDTEAFF. In DNA, the CDR3 is TGTGCCAGCAGCTTAAATCAGGGACCCTTAGACACTGAAGCTTTCTTT.

There are many counts of this clonotype. The V gene is TRBV19, the J gene TRBJ1-5, with unresolved D. This CDR3 has 16 residues. Germline CDR1 LNHDA, CDR2 SQIVND (reference sequence). V lost 6 bases and J 5 bases, leaving 20 bases between the germline ends. CDR3 amino acids: CASRFRGPAGYQPQHF. The CDR3 coding sequence is TGTGCCAGTAGGTTTCGAGGGCCGGCGGGGTATCAGCCCCAGCATTTT.

This clonotype was seen repeatedly, ten times or more. The V call is TRBV6-2 or TRBV6-3, the J call TRBJ1-2, with no clear D. The V end was cut by 5 bases, the J end by 6 bases, with 7 bases between. The CDR3 contains 11 residues. CDR1 is MNHEY and CDR2 is SVGEGT in the germline V gene. CDR3 DNA: TGTGCCAGCAGTCCCGACCATGGCTACACCTTC. Protein: CASSPDHGYTF.

This clonotype was recorded at least ten times. V usage is TRBV7-9 and J usage is TRBJ1-1; 7 nucleotides agree with TRBD1. Germline V gene lookup returns CDR1 SEHNR and CDR2 FQNEAQ (reference sequence). V dropped 5 bases and J dropped 6; count of bases not matched to a gene: 3. The CDR3 consists of 12 residues. The CDR3 is CASSIRGSEAFF. As DNA, the CDR3 is TGTGCCAGCAGCATCAGGGGGTCTGAAGCTTTCTTT.

V usage is TRBV7-2 and J usage is TRBJ1-1; D is undetermined. Germline-derived CDR1 and CDR2 are SGHTA and FQGNSA. V shed 6 bases and J shed 5 bases, with 16 bases lying between them. The CDR3 spans 14 residues. The chain's CDR3 is CASSADAGGTEAFF. CDR3 DNA sequence: TGTGCCAGCAGTGCGGACGCGGGAGGTACTGAAGCTTTCTTT.

The chain combines TRBV7-3 with TRBJ2-7; 9 positions agree with TRBD2. Germline-derived CDR1 and CDR2 are SGHTA and FQGTGA. This CDR3 contains 16 residues. The ends lost 6 bases at V and 3 bases at J; junction bases unmatched: 12. Written as DNA, the CDR3 is TGTGCCAGCAGTTACCCTCTGACTAGCGGCCGCTACGAGCAGTACTTC. It codes for CASSYPLTSGRYEQYF.

This clonotype was seen ten or more times. The V call is TRBV20-1, the J call TRBJ1-4; D possibly corresponds to TRBD1 (6 bases). Between the trimmed V and J ends, which lost 2 bases and 7 bases, there was a span of 14 bases. There are 14 residues in the CDR3. Germline-derived CDR1 and CDR2 are DFQATT and SNEGSKA (reference sequence). As DNA, the CDR3 is TGCAGTGCTAGATTCGAAGGGGGATCTGAAAAACTGTTTTTT. This encodes CSARFEGGSEKLFF.